The TCR beta chain described here comes from a study of shared clonotypes between healthy human individuals. The data were produced by immunoSEQ multiplex PCR, yet TCRdb's version contains in-frame clones alone and is incomplete. The sample holds roughly 2 million clones; 90% to 95% are singletons and the top ten take roughly 0.13%. CDR1 and CDR2 from the germline V gene are PRHDT and FYEKMQ (reference sequence). CDR3 size: 12 residues. For this clone: One junction end does not reproduce the germline sequence, and a read error may be involved.

The sample was naive CD4+ T cells sorted from blood. As to subset: CD45RA+ positively selected. The sequence came from a man aged 18 to 29 in good health. This sequence joins TRBV13 and TRBJ2-7; 8 nucleotides line up with TRBD1. The CDR3 DNA reads TGTGCCAGCAGCTTAGGCGACAGGGGCAGGGACTTC. Its protein is CASSLGDRGRDF.